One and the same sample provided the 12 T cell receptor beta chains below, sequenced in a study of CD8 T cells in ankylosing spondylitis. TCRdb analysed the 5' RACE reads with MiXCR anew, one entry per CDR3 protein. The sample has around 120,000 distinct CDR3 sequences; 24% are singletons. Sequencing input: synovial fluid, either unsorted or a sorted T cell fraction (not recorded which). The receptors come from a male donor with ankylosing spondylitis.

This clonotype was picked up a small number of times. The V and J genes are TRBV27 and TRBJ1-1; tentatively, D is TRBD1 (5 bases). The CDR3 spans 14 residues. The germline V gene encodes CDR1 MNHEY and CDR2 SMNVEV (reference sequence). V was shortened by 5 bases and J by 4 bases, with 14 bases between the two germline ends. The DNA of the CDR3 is TGTGCCAGCAGTCCAAGGGGAGAAGTCACTGAAGCTTTCTTT. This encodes CASSPRGEVTEAFF.

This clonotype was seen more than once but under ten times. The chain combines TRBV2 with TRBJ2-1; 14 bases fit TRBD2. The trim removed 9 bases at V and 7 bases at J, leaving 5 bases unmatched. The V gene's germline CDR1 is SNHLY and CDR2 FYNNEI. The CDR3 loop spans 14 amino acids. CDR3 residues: CASRLAGGPNEQFF. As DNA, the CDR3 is TGTGCCAGTCGACTAGCGGGAGGGCCGAATGAGCAGTTCTTC.

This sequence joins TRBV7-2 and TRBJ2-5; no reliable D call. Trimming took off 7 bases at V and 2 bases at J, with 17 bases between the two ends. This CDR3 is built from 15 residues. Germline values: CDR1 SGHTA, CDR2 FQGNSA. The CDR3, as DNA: TGTGCCAGCACCCGCCCAGGTTACCTGCAAGAGACCCAGTACTTC. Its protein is CASTRPGYLQETQYF.

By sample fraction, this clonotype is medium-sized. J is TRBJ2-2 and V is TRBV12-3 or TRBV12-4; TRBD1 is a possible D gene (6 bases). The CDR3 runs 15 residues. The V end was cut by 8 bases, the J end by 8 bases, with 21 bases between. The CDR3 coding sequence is TGTGCCAGCCAACATCAGGGGCCGACCAAGGGGGAGCTGTTTTTT. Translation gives CASQHQGPTKGELFF.

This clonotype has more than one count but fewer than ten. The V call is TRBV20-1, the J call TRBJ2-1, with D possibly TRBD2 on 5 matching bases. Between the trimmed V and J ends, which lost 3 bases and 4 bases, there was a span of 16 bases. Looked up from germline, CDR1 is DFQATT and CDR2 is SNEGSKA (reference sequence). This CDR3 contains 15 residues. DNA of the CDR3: TGCAGTGCTAGGGTTGCTAGGAGCGGATACAATGAGCAGTTCTTC. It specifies CSARVARSGYNEQFF.

Here the CDR3 DNA reads TGTGCCACCAGTGATTCCGGCGACCTCTTTCGAGAGACCCAGTACTTC. Translating gives CATSDSGDLFRETQYF. The chain links TRBV24-1 to TRBJ2-5; D is ambiguous. Germline V gene data show CDR1 as KGHDR and CDR2 as SFDVKD. Trimming took off 2 bases at V and 4 bases at J, with 16 bases between the two ends. The CDR3 consists of 16 residues.

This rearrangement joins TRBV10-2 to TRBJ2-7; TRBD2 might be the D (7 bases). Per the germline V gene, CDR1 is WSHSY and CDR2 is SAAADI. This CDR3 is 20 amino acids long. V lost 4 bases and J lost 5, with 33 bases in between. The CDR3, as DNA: TGCGCCAGCAGTGTAGCCAAGAGATCCGTGAGGGGGGGTAGTGAAGACGAGCAGTACTTC. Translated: CASSVAKRSVRGGSEDEQYF.

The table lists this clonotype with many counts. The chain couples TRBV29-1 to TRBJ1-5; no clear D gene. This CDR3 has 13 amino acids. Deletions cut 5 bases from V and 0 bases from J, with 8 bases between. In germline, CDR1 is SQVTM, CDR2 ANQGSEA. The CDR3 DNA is TGCAGCGTTTATACGAATAGCAATCAGCCCCAGCATTTT. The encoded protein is CSVYTNSNQPQHF.

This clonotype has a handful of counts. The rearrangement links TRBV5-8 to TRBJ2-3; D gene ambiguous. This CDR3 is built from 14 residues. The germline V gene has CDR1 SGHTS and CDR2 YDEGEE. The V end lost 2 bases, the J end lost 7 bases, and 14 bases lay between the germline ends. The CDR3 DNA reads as TGTGCCAGCAGCTTCATGATGTCGGGCAATACGCAGTATTTT. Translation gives CASSFMMSGNTQYF.

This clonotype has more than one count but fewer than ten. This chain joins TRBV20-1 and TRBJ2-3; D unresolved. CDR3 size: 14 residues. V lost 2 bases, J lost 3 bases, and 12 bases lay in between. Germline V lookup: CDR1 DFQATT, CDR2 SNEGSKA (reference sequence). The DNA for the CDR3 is TGCAGTGCTAGACTCGCAAGGCGTACAGATACGCAGTATTTT. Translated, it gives CSARLARRTDTQYF.

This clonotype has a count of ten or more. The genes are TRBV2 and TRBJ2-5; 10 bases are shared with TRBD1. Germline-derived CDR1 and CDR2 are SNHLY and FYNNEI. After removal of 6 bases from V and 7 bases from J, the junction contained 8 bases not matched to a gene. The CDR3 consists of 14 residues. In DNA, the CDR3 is TGTGCCAGCAGCTCCGGACAGGGGGATCGGACCCAGTACTTC. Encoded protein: CASSSGQGDRTQYF.

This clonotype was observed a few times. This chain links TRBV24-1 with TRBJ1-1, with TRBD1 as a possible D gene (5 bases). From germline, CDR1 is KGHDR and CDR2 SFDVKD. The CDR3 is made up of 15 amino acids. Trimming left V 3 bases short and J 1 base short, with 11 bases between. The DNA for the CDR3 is TGTGCCACCAGTGATCCCCGAACAGGGAACACTGAAGCTTTCTTT. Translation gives CATSDPRTGNTEAFF.